This T cell receptor (beta chain) is from a study of T cell repertoires in cytomegalovirus infection. From the reads, TCRdb called clonotypes with MiXCR, one entry per CDR3 protein. Among 27,000 or so distinct CDR3 sequences listed, around 19% were seen once. With respect to this clonotype: Its specificity is unknown.

Study findings and constraints: HLA-C-restricted, CMV-specific TCR beta clonotypes were dominant ex vivo.

Germline assignment: CDR1 SGHVS and CDR2 FQNEAQ. Germline trimming cut 1 base from V and 7 bases from J; bases unmatched to any gene: 9. The CDR3 contains 16 residues. The chain joins TRBV7-8 to TRBJ1-5; 8 positions match TRBD1. The material sequenced was CD8+ T cells from cultured PBMCs, taken from culture after CMV antigen stimulation. The clonotype originates from a human donor in good health (CMV status not recorded). Some clones in this sample may be carry-over from other donors' samples. This CDR3 is CASSLGGPTGEQPQHF. The CDR3 nucleotides are TGTGCCAGCAGCTTAGGGGGCCCGACAGGGGAACAGCCCCAGCATTTT.